One and the same sample provided the 8 T cell receptor beta chains below, sequenced in a study of T cell responses to AZD1222 COVID-19 vaccine. Profiling relied on immunoSEQ multiplex PCR, and the TCRdb table lists in-frame clones only, not all of them. The table shows 120,000 or so clones, with about 88% occurring only once. Here the sequenced sample was peripheral blood, taken on day 0 of AZD1222 vaccination. All receptors derive from an adult in good health.

The V and J genes are TRBV13 and TRBJ1-3; a possible D gene is TRBD1 (5 bases). Between the trimmed V and J ends, which lost 10 bases and 2 bases, there was a span of 12 bases. CDR1 and CDR2 from the germline V gene are PRHDT and FYEKMQ (reference sequence). This CDR3 spans 13 amino acids. The CDR3 is CAIREVTGNTIYF. The CDR3 DNA is TGTGCCATCAGGGAGGTAACTGGAAACACCATATATTTT.

V usage is TRBV5-5 and J usage is TRBJ2-3, with 8 bases fitting TRBD2. This CDR3 comprises 16 residues. Germline values: CDR1 SGHKS, CDR2 YYEKEE (reference sequence). The V segment lost 0 bases and the J segment 2 bases; nucleotides outside the gene matches: 5. CDR3 residues: CASSLVGTRTTDTQYF. The CDR3 DNA is TGTGCCAGCAGCTTGGTCGGGACTAGGACCACAGATACGCAGTATTTT.

The chain carries TRBV25-1 and TRBJ1-5, with 8 bases that match TRBD1. Germline assignment: CDR1 MGHDK and CDR2 SYGVNS. CDR3 length equals 16 residues. The trim removed 2 bases at V and 3 bases at J, leaving 6 bases unmatched. In DNA form, the CDR3 reads TGTGCCAGCAGTGAAGCAGGGGGCTTTAACAATCAGCCCCAGCATTTT. Protein sequence: CASSEAGGFNNQPQHF.

The V call is TRBV27, the J call TRBJ2-7; 8 bases align to TRBD1. The V gene end was trimmed by 4 bases and the J gene end by 2 bases; junction bases not matched to a gene: 4. The CDR3 totals 14 residues. The germline V gene encodes CDR1 MNHEY and CDR2 SMNVEV (reference sequence). The CDR3 sequence is CASSSTGDPYEQYF. The CDR3 DNA follows: TGTGCCAGCAGTTCGACAGGGGACCCCTACGAGCAGTACTTC.

The rearrangement uses TRBV3-1 (or the pseudogene TRBV3-2) and TRBJ2-7; tentatively, D is TRBD1 or TRBD2 (5 bases each). Germline-derived CDR1 and CDR2 are LGHDT and YNNKEL (reference sequence). CDR3 size: 15 residues. The V end lost 6 bases, the J end lost 0 bases, and 15 bases lay between the germline ends. The chain's CDR3 is CASSPGTDNSYEQYF. CDR3 DNA: TGTGCCAGCAGTCCGGGGACGGACAACTCCTACGAGCAGTACTTC.

This chain links TRBV4-3 with TRBJ2-3; possible D gene TRBD1, 5 bases. Between the trimmed V and J ends, which lost 1 base and 6 bases, there was a span of 17 bases. This CDR3 has 16 amino acids. Looked up from germline, CDR1 is LGHNA and CDR2 is YSLEER. For the CDR3, the DNA is TGCGCCAGCAGCCAAGGGTTGCAGGGTCTAGAGGATACGCAGTATTTT. It yields the protein CASSQGLQGLEDTQYF.

The chain links TRBV30 to TRBJ2-7; TRBD1 matches 8 bases. J was trimmed by 6 bases and V by 0 bases; bases with no gene match: 4. This CDR3 has 13 amino acids. In germline, CDR1 is GTSNPN, CDR2 SVGIG (reference sequence). The CDR3, as DNA: TGTGCCTGGAGTGTAGGACAGGGTAGCGAGCAGTACTTC. Protein: CAWSVGQGSEQYF.

The chain joins TRBV4-1 to TRBJ2-7; TRBD2 matches at 7 bases. This CDR3 is built from 16 residues. Per the germline V gene, CDR1 is MGHRA and CDR2 is YSYEKL. The junction had 12 bases not matched to a gene; V was cut back by 1 base and J by 6 bases. CDR3: CASSQVRAGVFGEQYF. CDR3 sequence (DNA): TGCGCCAGCAGCCAAGTGAGGGCGGGGGTGTTCGGCGAGCAGTACTTC.